The 4 T cell receptor beta chains in this list originate from one sample, sequenced in a study of brain T cells in children with intractable seizures. Sequencing was performed with immunoSEQ multiplex PCR; in TCRdb, only in-frame clones are kept and a portion is missing. The sample has about 340,000 clones, over 90% seen once. The sample's time point: blood from clinic visit 5 months post-surgery; TSC patient then seizure free. Source: peripheral blood, taken roughly 5 months after surgery. The receptors here all came from a boy under two years old with tuberous sclerosis and intractable seizures.

The gene calls are TRBV18 and TRBJ1-2, with D possibly matching TRBD1 (5 bases). The V gene's germline CDR1 is KGHSH and CDR2 LQKENI. The CDR3 sequence is 14 residues long. The V and J ends lost 6 bases and 8 bases respectively, with 19 bases between them. The CDR3 DNA sequence: TGTGCCAGCTCCCCTTTCACAGGAGGAGAAGGCTACACCTTC. This encodes CASSPFTGGEGYTF.

This rearrangement joins TRBV5-4 to TRBJ2-7; TRBD2 matches 8 bases. The CDR3 is 15 amino acids. The V gene's germline CDR1 is SGHNT and CDR2 YYREEE (reference sequence). Losses at the gene ends were 4 bases for V and 2 bases for J; bases not matched to a gene: 8. The CDR3 coding sequence is TGTGCCAGCAGCCCAGGACTAGCTAGTCCCTACGAGCAGTACTTC. It encodes CASSPGLASPYEQYF.

The chain uses TRBV6-5 and TRBJ1-2; TRBD1 agrees at 7 bases. The germline gives CDR1 MNHEY, CDR2 SVGAGI. Germline trimming cut 2 bases from V and 13 bases from J; bases unmatched to any gene: 10. CDR3 length: 13 residues. The CDR3 loop reads CASSYRDSYFATF. In nucleotides, the CDR3 is TGTGCCAGCAGTTACAGGGACAGCTATTTCGCCACCTTC.

The chain uses TRBV2 and TRBJ1-6; D may be TRBD1 (6 bases). CDR3 length: 16 amino acids. Germline V gene sequence: CDR1 SNHLY, CDR2 FYNNEI. V was trimmed by 3 bases and J by 3 bases, leaving 12 bases between them. The CDR3 nucleotides are TGTGCCAGCAGTGATCTACAGGGCGTCTATAATTCACCCCTCCACTTT. As protein: CASSDLQGVYNSPLHF.